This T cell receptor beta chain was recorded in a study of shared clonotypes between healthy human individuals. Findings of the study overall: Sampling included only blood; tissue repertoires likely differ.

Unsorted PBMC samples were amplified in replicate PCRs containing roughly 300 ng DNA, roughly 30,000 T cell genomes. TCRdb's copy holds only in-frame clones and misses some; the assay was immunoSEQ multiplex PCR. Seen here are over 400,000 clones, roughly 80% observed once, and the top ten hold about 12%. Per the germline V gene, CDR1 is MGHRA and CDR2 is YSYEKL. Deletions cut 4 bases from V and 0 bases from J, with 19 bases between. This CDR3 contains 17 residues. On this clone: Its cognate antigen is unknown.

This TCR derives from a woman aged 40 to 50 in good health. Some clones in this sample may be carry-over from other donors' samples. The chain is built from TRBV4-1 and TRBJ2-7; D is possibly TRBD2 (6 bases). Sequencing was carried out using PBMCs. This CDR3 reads CASSLYSGTSSSYEQYF. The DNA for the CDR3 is TGCGCCAGCAGCCTTTACTCCGGGACTTCAAGCTCCTACGAGCAGTACTTC.